This T cell receptor (beta chain) was profiled in a study of T cells in Graves' hyperthyroidism and ophthalmopathy. Background on the study: Specimen type is peripheral blood, collected at initial diagnosis prior to any treatment.

Study-wide findings and caveats: Researchers report that a 13 V-J model separated ophthalmopathy from stable hyperthyroidism. Blood held most thyroid clonotypes expanded above 0.001 frequency.

In this sample, this clonotype turned up a few times. The antigen is unknown. RNA transcripts provided the source from which TCR beta CDR3 regions were amplified. HTBI primers were used for first-round RT-PCR of the TCR CDR3. Via MiXCR, TCRdb re-called the multiplex PCR reads, giving one row per CDR3 protein. Of a few hundred thousand distinct CDR3 sequences listed, 20% to 25% are singletons. The V gene lost 0 bases and the J gene lost 2 bases, with 7 bases spanning the gap. There are 14 residues in the CDR3. Input material: blood. This rearrangement joins TRBV12-3 or TRBV12-4 to TRBJ1-1; D gene unclear. The TCR comes from a man over 45 with Graves' hyperthyroidism. CDR3 nucleotides: TGTGCCAGCAGTTTAGCGCACCTTAACACTGAAGCTTTCTTT. Translated, it gives CASSLAHLNTEAFF.